One sample yielded the 32 T cell receptor beta chains listed below, sequenced in a study of Ad26.COV2.S vaccination and SARS-CoV-2 variants. Data came from immunoSEQ multiplex PCR; TCRdb stores just in-frame clones and leaves some out. The profile covers some 250,000 clones, with approximately 90% appearing a single time and over 8.5% taken by the ten largest. Treatment denoted: about 20 received Ad26.COV2.S at low or high dose, single or two shots; about 5 received placebo; per-sample allocation not given. On day 63 after the first injection, vaccine and placebo recipients gave samples. The sequencing used peripheral blood, collected in a trial of Ad26.COV2.S vaccine versus placebo. These receptors all come from a person between 18 and 65 years old who received the Ad26.COV2.S COVID-19 vaccine or a placebo.

The chain recombines TRBV28 with TRBJ2-7; D possibly corresponds to TRBD2 (7 bases). Per the germline V gene, CDR1 is MDHEN and CDR2 is SYDVKM. V was shortened by 3 bases and J by 1 base, with 13 bases between the two germline ends. The CDR3 covers 15 residues. Here the CDR3 reads CASSFFGGRSYEQYF. DNA for the CDR3: TGTGCCAGCAGTTTTTTCGGGGGGCGATCCTACGAGCAGTACTTC. The variable domain in full, completed from reference TRBV28 and TRBJ2-7, reads DVKVTQSSRYLVKRTGEKVFLECVQDMDHENMFWYRQDPGLGLRLIYFSYDVKMKEKGDIPEGYSVSREKKERFSLILESASTNQTSMYLCASSFFGGRSYEQYFGPGTRLTVT.

The chain is built from TRBV6-2 or TRBV6-3 and TRBJ2-7, with a tentative D call TRBD2 (5 bases). The V end was cut by 4 bases, the J end by 1 base, with 20 bases between. The CDR3 is made up of 17 amino acids. Germline assignment: CDR1 MNHEY and CDR2 SVGEGT. CDR3 sequence (DNA): TGTGCCAGCAGTTCGATGGTAATAAGCGGACCTTCCTACGAGCAGTACTTC. Amino acids: CASSSMVISGPSYEQYF.

The gene calls are TRBV7-9 and TRBJ2-5; possibly TRBD1 or TRBD2 for D (5 bases each). The CDR3 is 13 amino acids. From germline, CDR1 is SEHNR and CDR2 FQNEAQ (reference sequence). The V end was cut by 3 bases, the J end by 2 bases, with 7 bases between. CDR3 in DNA: TGTGCCAGCAGCTTCTGGGGGCAAGAGACCCAGTACTTC. Amino acid sequence: CASSFWGQETQYF.

This chain joins TRBV5-1 and TRBJ2-3; TRBD2 matches at 12 bases. Germline V gene data show CDR1 as SGHRS and CDR2 as YFSETQ. The CDR3 extends over 16 amino acids. Trimming took 3 bases from V and 4 from J; bases not matched to a gene: 6. CDR3 protein: CASSSFPSGGADTQYF. The CDR3 coding sequence is TGCGCCAGCAGCTCTTTTCCTAGCGGGGGGGCAGATACGCAGTATTTT.

The rearrangement joins TRBV5-1 to TRBJ2-3; D may match TRBD1 or TRBD2 (6 bases each). CDR3 size: 14 residues. The germline V and J ends were trimmed by 2 bases and 4 bases, with 11 bases remaining between them. CDR1 and CDR2 (germline): SGHRS, YFSETQ. The CDR3 here is CASSFSGEADTQYF. The CDR3, as DNA: TGCGCCAGCAGCTTCTCAGGGGAGGCAGATACGCAGTATTTT.

The chain recombines TRBV28 with TRBJ2-3, with D hard to call. This CDR3 contains 14 residues. Germline-derived CDR1 and CDR2 are MDHEN and SYDVKM. Trimming pared 7 bases from V and 10 bases from J, leaving 21 bases between. The CDR3 sequence: CASTNPGPSPSQYF. The CDR3 DNA reads TGTGCCAGCACCAACCCCGGGCCTTCCCCATCGCAGTATTTT.

The chain uses TRBV5-1 and TRBJ2-3; TRBD1 matches at 9 bases. The trim removed 0 bases at V and 6 bases at J, leaving 2 bases unmatched. Per germline, CDR1 SGHRS and CDR2 YFSETQ. The CDR3 covers 14 residues. As DNA, the CDR3 is TGCGCCAGCAGCTTGGGACAGGGGGAGGATACGCAGTATTTT. This gives the protein CASSLGQGEDTQYF.

In DNA form, the CDR3 reads TGTGCCAGCAGTGCTAGCGGGAGAACTGAATACAATGAGCAGTTCTTC. This codes for CASSASGRTEYNEQFF. The chain has TRBV28 and TRBJ2-1; 10 nucleotides agree with TRBD2. This CDR3 contains 16 residues. The germline CDR1 and CDR2 sequences are MDHEN and SYDVKM. The J segment lost 4 bases and the V segment lost 5 bases, leaving 8 bases of the junction unmatched.

The chain carries TRBV5-1 and TRBJ2-3; D possibly corresponds to TRBD1 (6 bases). CDR3 length: 17 residues. V lost 0 bases to trimming and J lost 6 bases, with 20 bases between them. Per the germline V gene, CDR1 is SGHRS and CDR2 is YFSETQ. CDR3 residues: CASSLVPATGRIDTQYF. The CDR3 DNA reads as TGCGCCAGCAGCTTGGTTCCCGCGACAGGTCGGATCGATACGCAGTATTTT.

This sequence joins TRBV4-3 and TRBJ2-1; 8 nucleotides agree with TRBD2. The trim removed 2 bases at V and 0 bases at J, leaving 3 bases unmatched. The CDR3 is 16 residues long. The germline gives CDR1 LGHNA, CDR2 YSLEER. The CDR3 here is CASSQFGGASYNEQFF. CDR3 sequence (DNA): TGCGCCAGCAGCCAATTCGGGGGGGCCTCCTACAATGAGCAGTTCTTC.

The chain recombines TRBV6-2 or TRBV6-3 with TRBJ1-1; D not certain. Germline-derived CDR1 and CDR2 are MNHEY and SVGEGT. The V end was cut by 6 bases, the J end by 4 bases, with 12 bases between. The CDR3 is 13 residues long. CDR3 in amino acids: CASSPRTGTEAFF. CDR3 nucleotide sequence: TGTGCCAGCAGCCCCAGGACCGGCACTGAAGCTTTCTTT.

This chain joins TRBV29-1 and TRBJ1-4; 10 bases fit TRBD1. The V and J ends lost 4 bases and 4 bases, in that order; junction bases with no gene match: 6. Germline CDR1 and CDR2: SQVTM and ANQGSEA. This CDR3 region has 15 residues. CDR3 amino acids: CSVATGGTSNEKLFF. The DNA for the CDR3 is TGCAGCGTTGCGACAGGGGGCACGAGTAATGAAAAACTGTTTTTT. The variable domain in full, completed from reference TRBV29-1 and TRBJ1-4, reads SAVISQKPSRDICQRGTSLTIQCQVDSQVTMMFWYRQQPGQSLTLIATANQGSEATYESGFVIDKFPISRPNLTFSTLTVSNMSPEDSSIYLCSVATGGTSNEKLFFGSGTQLSVL.

V and J are TRBV28 and TRBJ1-1, with D possibly being TRBD1 (6 bases). V lost 5 bases and J 5 bases, leaving 18 bases between the germline ends. This CDR3 is 15 amino acids long. CDR1 and CDR2 from the germline V gene are MDHEN and SYDVKM. The CDR3 sequence is CASSPQTGLRTEAFF. Here the CDR3 DNA reads TGTGCCAGCAGTCCACAAACAGGGTTGAGGACTGAAGCTTTCTTT.

V and J are TRBV19 and TRBJ1-1; the D is unclear. The CDR3 has 14 amino acids. The germline V gene has CDR1 LNHDA and CDR2 SQIVND (reference sequence). The V and J ends lost 1 base and 3 bases respectively, with 9 bases between them. CDR3 in amino acids: CASSIVGIYTEAFF. In nucleotides, the CDR3 is TGTGCCAGTAGTATAGTGGGGATTTACACTGAAGCTTTCTTT.

V usage is TRBV2 and J usage is TRBJ1-4; the D is unclear. The germline V gene has CDR1 SNHLY and CDR2 FYNNEI. V dropped 5 bases and J dropped 2 bases, with 6 bases sitting between them. The CDR3 contains 13 residues. For the CDR3, the DNA is TGTGCCAGCAGTTACGGGACTAATGAAAAACTGTTTTTT. This sequence encodes CASSYGTNEKLFF. Full variable domain (outside the CDR3, taken from reference TRBV2 and TRBJ1-4): EPEVTQTPSHQVTQMGQEVILRCVPISNHLYFYWYRQILGQKVEFLVSFYNNEISEKSEIFDDQFSVERPDGSNFTLKIRSTKLEDSAMYFCASSYGTNEKLFFGSGTQLSVL.

The chain has TRBV29-1 and TRBJ2-5; tentatively, D is TRBD2 (7 bases). Between the trimmed V and J ends, which lost 5 bases and 4 bases, there was a span of 11 bases. The CDR3 is 12 residues long. CDR1 and CDR2 from the germline V gene are SQVTM and ANQGSEA. The CDR3 region is CSVQGRGETQYF. The CDR3 region has the DNA TGCAGCGTTCAGGGGAGGGGAGAGACCCAGTACTTC.

The J gene is TRBJ2-1, the V gene TRBV5-1; perhaps TRBD1 as D (6 bases). CDR3 size: 16 residues. Trimming removed 3 bases from V and 0 bases from J, with 13 bases in between. CDR1 is SGHRS and CDR2 is YFSETQ in the germline V gene. The CDR3 spells CASSWGLPSSYNEQFF. The CDR3 DNA reads as TGCGCCAGCAGCTGGGGGCTCCCGAGCTCCTACAATGAGCAGTTCTTC.

DNA of the CDR3: TGCAGTGCTAGTGGTGGTGCGGAAAAACTGTTTTTT. Protein sequence: CSASGGAEKLFF. V is TRBV20-1 and J is TRBJ1-4; D unclear. Trimming cost V 3 bases and J 8 bases, with 10 bases left between them. The CDR3 contains 12 residues. The V gene's germline CDR1 is DFQATT and CDR2 SNEGSKA (reference sequence).

This clone was counted between two and nine times. The chain uses TRBV14 and TRBJ1-1; tentatively, D is TRBD1 (6 bases). The CDR3 runs 15 residues. CDR1 is SGHDN and CDR2 is FVKESK in the germline V gene. V shed 0 bases and J shed 9 bases, with 17 bases lying between them. The CDR3 DNA follows: TGTGCCAGCAGCCAAGAAGGAAGGACAGTCAGAAAAGCTTTCTTT. Protein: CASSQEGRTVRKAFF.

The chain has TRBV25-1 and TRBJ1-6; D remains ambiguous. The CDR3 loop spans 14 amino acids. Per germline, CDR1 MGHDK and CDR2 SYGVNS. V gave up 3 bases and J gave up 2 bases, with 5 bases separating them. CDR3 sequence: CASSEYTYNSPLHF. The CDR3 coding sequence is TGTGCCAGCAGTGAGTACACCTATAATTCACCCCTCCACTTT. Drawing the rest from reference TRBV25-1 and TRBJ1-6, the complete variable domain is EADIYQTPRYLVIGTGKKITLECSQTMGHDKMYWYQQDPGMELHLIHYSYGVNSTEKGDLSSESTVSRIRTEHFPLTLESARPSHTSQYLCASSEYTYNSPLHFGNGTRLTVT.

This clone appeared a single time. The chain couples TRBV11-2 to TRBJ2-7, with TRBD2 matching 9 bases. CDR3 length equals 16 residues. Losses at the gene ends were 5 bases for V and 5 bases for J; bases not matched to a gene: 13. The germline V gene has CDR1 SGHAT and CDR2 FQNNGV. The CDR3 DNA follows: TGTGCCAGCAGCAACTCCGGGACTAGCTACTTCAACGAGCAGTACTTC. This translates into CASSNSGTSYFNEQYF.

The count of this clone is one. This chain connects TRBV3-1 (or the pseudogene TRBV3-2) to TRBJ2-7; no clear D. The V gene's germline CDR1 is LGHDT and CDR2 YNNKEL (reference sequence). Deletions cut 4 bases from V and 2 bases from J, with 9 bases between. The CDR3 sequence is 13 residues long. CDR3 amino acids: CASSPLGPYEQYF. For the CDR3, the DNA is TGTGCCAGCAGCCCCCTCGGCCCCTACGAGCAGTACTTC.

This sequence joins TRBV29-1 and TRBJ1-1; TRBD1 aligns across 8 bases. The CDR3 is made up of 15 amino acids. V dropped 0 bases and J dropped 1; count of bases not matched to a gene: 4. Germline loops: CDR1 SQVTM, CDR2 ANQGSEA. CDR3: CSVEDQGTGNTEAFF. The DNA for the CDR3 is TGCAGCGTTGAAGATCAAGGGACAGGGAACACTGAAGCTTTCTTT.

This chain links TRBV11-2 with TRBJ2-2, with D possibly matching TRBD2 (5 bases). Germline CDR1 and CDR2: SGHAT and FQNNGV. This CDR3 has 14 residues. V was shortened by 1 base and J by 4 bases, with 7 bases between the two germline ends. CDR3 region: CASSLVAGTGELFF. The DNA of the CDR3 is TGTGCCAGCAGCTTAGTCGCGGGCACCGGGGAGCTGTTTTTT.

CDR3 region: CASSPGTGKGNEQFF. The DNA for the CDR3 is TGTGCCAGCAGCCCTGGGACAGGGAAGGGCAATGAGCAGTTCTTC. J is TRBJ2-1 and V is TRBV14, with 9 nucleotides matching TRBD1. Germline CDR1 and CDR2: SGHDN and FVKESK. CDR3 length: 15 amino acids. Germline trimming cut 4 bases from V and 6 bases from J; bases unmatched to any gene: 7.

This clone was detected only once. The rearrangement uses TRBV19 and TRBJ1-1; maybe TRBD1 (5 bases). Germline V CDR1 and CDR2: LNHDA, SQIVND (reference sequence). There are 15 residues in the CDR3. Trimming stripped 5 bases from V and 0 bases from J, with 13 bases between. The CDR3 nucleotides read TGTGCCAGTAGTCCAGCCGGGACCATGAACACTGAAGCTTTCTTT. Its protein product is CASSPAGTMNTEAFF.

This clone was recorded once. This chain uses TRBV11-3 with TRBJ2-1; D gene unclear. The ends were cut back, 5 bases at V and 5 bases at J, with 7 bases in the middle. The CDR3 is 12 residues long. The V gene's germline CDR1 is SGHNT and CDR2 YENEEA. Written as DNA, the CDR3 is TGTGCCAGCAGCCCCGGACACAATGAGCAGTTCTTC. Its protein product is CASSPGHNEQFF.

This chain joins TRBV9 and TRBJ2-5; 11 bases are a match to TRBD1. CDR1 is SGDLS, CDR2 YYNGEE, per germline. CDR3 length equals 15 residues. Trimming at V came to 3 bases and at J to 5 bases, leaving 6 bases not matched to a gene. CDR3: CASSAGTGGWETQYF. The DNA of the CDR3 is TGTGCCAGCAGCGCCGGGACAGGGGGGTGGGAGACCCAGTACTTC.

The chain has TRBV28 and TRBJ1-6, with D possibly TRBD1 on 5 matching bases. CDR3 length: 17 residues. Germline V CDR1 and CDR2: MDHEN, SYDVKM. The V end lost 6 bases, the J end lost 0 bases, and 15 bases lay between the germline ends. The chain's CDR3 is CASSKATDSSYNSPLHF. As DNA, the CDR3 is TGTGCCAGCAGCAAAGCCACCGACAGCTCCTATAATTCACCCCTCCACTTT.

J is TRBJ2-1 and V is TRBV5-4, with 8 nucleotides matching TRBD1. This CDR3 region has 15 residues. Germline V gene data show CDR1 as SGHNT and CDR2 as YYREEE (reference sequence). Trimming cost V 0 bases and J 5 bases; bases outside gene matches: 4. As DNA, the CDR3 is TGTGCCAGCAGCTTGGCCAGGACAGGGAACAATGAGCAGTTCTTC. It codes for CASSLARTGNNEQFF. The variable domain in full, with the rest retrieved from reference TRBV5-4 and TRBJ2-1, is ETGVTQSPTHLIKTRGQQVTLRCSSQSGHNTVSWYQQALGQGPQFIFQYYREEENGRGNFPPRFSGLQFPNYSSELNVNALELDDSALYLCASSLARTGNNEQFFGPGTRLTVL.

This clone was detected a few times. The chain's CDR3 is CASSRRGLAGAAEQFF. In DNA form, the CDR3 reads TGTGCCAGCAGCCGTCGGGGACTAGCGGGAGCGGCTGAGCAGTTCTTC. The chain carries TRBV5-6 and TRBJ2-1; 14 nucleotides agree with TRBD2. The ends lost 4 bases at V and 9 bases at J; junction bases unmatched: 9. The CDR3 extends over 16 amino acids. Per the germline V gene, CDR1 is SGHDT and CDR2 is YYEEEE.

This rearrangement joins TRBV7-8 to TRBJ1-2; D uncertain. This CDR3 has 16 residues. V was clipped by 3 bases and J by 8 bases, with 22 bases between them. CDR1 and CDR2 (germline): SGHVS, FQNEAQ. In DNA, the CDR3 is TGTGCCAGCAGCTTGGAGAGGGTGCCAGCGAGCGGGGGCTACACCTTC. It is translated as CASSLERVPASGGYTF.